Shown below are 25 T cell receptor beta chains from a single sample sequenced in a study of T cells in Graves' hyperthyroidism and ophthalmopathy. RNA transcripts provided the source from which TCR beta CDR3 regions were amplified. TCR CDR3 regions were first amplified by RT-PCR with HTBI primers. TCRdb ran MiXCR on the multiplex PCR reads and lists one entry per CDR3 protein. Here the sample spans 530,000 or so distinct CDR3 sequences, around a quarter being singletons. What was sequenced was blood. The receptors were gathered from a woman aged 25 to 45 with Graves' ophthalmopathy.

This clonotype was counted many times. This sequence joins TRBV24-1 and TRBJ1-1; D is perhaps TRBD1 (5 bases). The CDR3 consists of 14 residues. V lost 4 bases and J lost 3, with 11 bases in between. Germline V gene lookup returns CDR1 KGHDR and CDR2 SFDVKD. In DNA form, the CDR3 reads TGTGCCACCAGTGAACCTACAGGAGACACTGAAGCTTTCTTT. Translated, it gives CATSEPTGDTEAFF.

A word on this clonotype: Given a much more abundant clone one base away, this may be a read error. The CDR3 nucleotides read TGTGCCAGCAGATCAATGGGACTGACCTTCGGGGAGCAGGACTTC. Its translation is CASRSMGLTFGEQDF. The chain carries TRBV7-9 and TRBJ2-7; D may be TRBD2 (6 bases). Germline CDR1 is SEHNR and CDR2 is FQNEAQ (reference sequence). CDR3 length: 15 residues.

The chain combines TRBV2 with TRBJ1-1; D remains ambiguous. Per the germline V gene, CDR1 is SNHLY and CDR2 is FYNNEI. V was cut by 6 bases and J by 3 bases, with 11 bases left in between. CDR3 length: 13 amino acids. CDR3 DNA: TGTGCCAGCAGGGTACATGAGGACACTGAAGCTTTCTTT. Amino acids: CASRVHEDTEAFF.

The CDR3 spells CASSPPGPKGGTQYF. The CDR3, as DNA: TGTGCCAGTAGTCCGCCGGGACCGAAGGGCGGGACCCAGTACTTC. This chain connects TRBV19 to TRBJ2-5; D tentatively fits TRBD1 or TRBD2 (5 bases each). From germline, CDR1 is LNHDA and CDR2 SQIVND (reference sequence). The CDR3 contains 15 residues. V was trimmed by 5 bases and J by 7 bases, leaving 20 bases between them.

Worth noting for this clonotype: A junction boundary mismatches the germline segment, possibly from a read error. As DNA, the CDR3 is TGTGCCAGCGGGGGACCCACTAACTTT. Encoded protein: CASGGPTNF. The chain couples TRBV6-1 to TRBJ1-1, with a tentative D call TRBD1 (5 bases). There are 9 residues in the CDR3. The germline V gene encodes CDR1 MNHNS and CDR2 SASEGT.

The sample holds many counts of this clonotype. V gene TRBV7-9 combines with J gene TRBJ2-3; no clear D gene. CDR3 size: 12 residues. Germline V lookup: CDR1 SEHNR, CDR2 FQNEAQ (reference sequence). Trimming stripped 5 bases from V and 7 bases from J, with 10 bases between. This CDR3 reads CASSLQTYTQYF. Written as DNA, the CDR3 is TGTGCCAGCAGCCTACAAACTTATACGCAGTATTTT.

The chain combines TRBV12-3 or TRBV12-4 with TRBJ2-2; D is uncertain. The ends were cut back, 6 bases at V and 0 bases at J, with 17 bases in the middle. The CDR3 spans 17 residues. The CDR3 coding sequence is TGTGCCAGCAGCCTTTCAAGCTGGCGAGCGAACACCGGGGAGCTGTTTTTT. It encodes CASSLSSWRANTGELFF.

There are a few counts of this clonotype. This chain links TRBV3-1 with TRBJ1-1; D not certain. Trimming took off 3 bases at V and 1 base at J, with 9 bases between the two ends. Germline V gene lookup returns CDR1 LGHDT and CDR2 YNNKEL (reference sequence). The CDR3 totals 14 residues. The CDR3 loop is CASSHFRTNTEAFF. The CDR3 region has the DNA TGTGCCAGCAGCCACTTTCGGACGAACACTGAAGCTTTCTTT.

This clonotype was detected many times. The chain employs TRBV20-1 and TRBJ1-3, with 10 positions matching TRBD1. Trimming took 5 bases from V and 2 from J; bases not matched to a gene: 9. CDR3 length: 16 amino acids. Germline values: CDR1 DFQATT, CDR2 SNEGSKA (reference sequence). The CDR3 nucleotides read TGCAGTGCTGACGGACAGGGGGGAGGTACTGGAAACACCATATATTTT. Residues: CSADGQGGGTGNTIYF.

This clonotype was found many times. The chain joins TRBV20-1 to TRBJ1-2; a weak D match, TRBD1 (6 bases). The CDR3 spans 14 residues. Trimming took off 4 bases at V and 3 bases at J, with 15 bases between the two ends. The germline CDR1 and CDR2 sequences are DFQATT and SNEGSKA (reference sequence). CDR3 bases: TGCAGTGCTACACACAGGGTTTTAGACTATGGCTACACCTTC. As protein: CSATHRVLDYGYTF.

This clonotype was seen many times. V usage is TRBV6-1 and J usage is TRBJ1-2, with D possibly being TRBD1 (5 bases). The length of the CDR3 is 15 residues. CDR1 and CDR2 from the germline V gene are MNHNS and SASEGT. Trimming took 6 bases from V and 0 from J, leaving 14 bases between them. CDR3 nucleotides: TGTGCCAGCAGAGATCCCTCGACAGCTAACTATGGCTACACCTTC. Its translation is CASRDPSTANYGYTF.

This clonotype was found many times. The chain carries TRBV7-8 and TRBJ2-7; D is possibly TRBD1 (6 bases). CDR1 is SGHVS and CDR2 is FQNEAQ in the germline V gene. The CDR3 is 14 amino acids. Trimming removed 5 bases from V and 6 bases from J, with 17 bases in between. The CDR3 DNA is TGTGCCAGCAGCCCCTCCCGGGGCAGGGGCGAGCAGTACTTC. Its protein is CASSPSRGRGEQYF.

In its sample, this clonotype was seen a few times. The chain links TRBV11-1 to TRBJ1-1, with a tentative D call TRBD1 (6 bases). In germline, CDR1 is SGHAT, CDR2 FQDESV (reference sequence). The CDR3 runs 15 residues. V was trimmed by 4 bases and J by 4 bases, leaving 16 bases between them. CDR3 sequence (DNA): TGTGCCAGCAGCTCGTTGGGGACACAGGGCACTGAAGCTTTCTTT. Encoded protein: CASSSLGTQGTEAFF. The full variable domain, its missing parts supplied by reference TRBV11-1 and TRBJ1-1, is EAEVAQSPRYKITEKSQAVAFWCDPISGHATLYWYRQILGQGPELLVQFQDESVVDDSQLPKDRFSAERLKGVDSTLKIQPAELGDSAMYLCASSSLGTQGTEAFFGQGTRLTVV.

This clonotype came up many times. This chain links TRBV7-9 with TRBJ2-7, with unresolved D. The germline gives CDR1 SEHNR, CDR2 FQNEAQ (reference sequence). The CDR3 runs 13 residues. The V and J ends lost 0 bases and 5 bases respectively, with 8 bases between them. CDR3 region: CASSLAFVNEQYF. The CDR3 DNA reads TGTGCCAGCAGCTTAGCATTTGTCAACGAGCAGTACTTC.

CDR3 bases: TGCAGTGCTAAGGGGGCAGGCTACGAGCAGTACTTC. Protein product: CSAKGAGYEQYF. The rearrangement joins TRBV20-1 to TRBJ2-7, with TRBD1 matching over 7 bases. J gave up 3 bases and V 4 bases, and 3 bases lay outside the gene matches. Germline V CDR1 and CDR2: DFQATT, SNEGSKA (reference sequence). The CDR3 has 12 amino acids.

This clonotype was counted at least ten times. The chain carries TRBV5-1 and TRBJ1-1; 7 bases align to TRBD1. The V gene's germline CDR1 is SGHRS and CDR2 YFSETQ. This CDR3 is 14 amino acids long. V lost 4 bases, J lost 6 bases, and 9 bases stayed unmatched. CDR3 in DNA: TGCGCCAGCAGCGTAAACAGGGGTGACGCTGAAGCTTTCTTT. As protein: CASSVNRGDAEAFF.

V usage is TRBV7-2 and J usage is TRBJ2-5; D remains unclear. The germline V gene encodes CDR1 SGHTA and CDR2 FQGNSA. This CDR3 is built from 14 residues. Trimming took 5 bases from V and 8 from J, leaving 18 bases between them. The CDR3 spells CASSRLSVGVTQYF. CDR3 in DNA: TGTGCCAGCAGCAGATTATCGGTCGGCGTTACCCAGTACTTC.

The chain uses TRBV19 and TRBJ1-1; weak D call: TRBD1 (6 bases). Germline V gene lookup returns CDR1 LNHDA and CDR2 SQIVND (reference sequence). The V end lost 3 bases, the J end lost 4 bases, and 12 bases lay between the germline ends. The CDR3 is made up of 14 amino acids. The CDR3 DNA follows: TGTGCCAGTAGTATTCGGGACAAACCCACTGAAGCTTTCTTT. The encoded protein is CASSIRDKPTEAFF.

The chain links TRBV20-1 to TRBJ1-6; 11 positions agree with TRBD1. Trimming cost V 1 base and J 7 bases; bases outside gene matches: 12. Germline loops: CDR1 DFQATT, CDR2 SNEGSKA (reference sequence). There are 18 residues in the CDR3. The CDR3 reads CSARAFGTGQGGNSPLHF. The CDR3 bases are TGCAGTGCTAGAGCCTTCGGGACGGGACAGGGGGGGAATTCACCCCTCCACTTT.

This clonotype was recorded at least ten times. The V gene is TRBV6-1, the J gene TRBJ1-1; TRBD1 matches 8 bases. Germline V CDR1 and CDR2: MNHNS, SASEGT. Trimming removed 3 bases from V and 3 bases from J; junction bases left unmatched: 9. The length of the CDR3 is 16 residues. Written as DNA, the CDR3 is TGTGCCAGCAGTGACCAAGGGACAGGTCTAGACACTGAAGCTTTCTTT. Translated, it gives CASSDQGTGLDTEAFF.

The rearrangement links TRBV7-8 to TRBJ1-2, with TRBD1 matching over 8 bases. The V gene end was trimmed by 5 bases and the J gene end by 0 bases; junction bases not matched to a gene: 14. The CDR3 covers 18 residues. Germline-derived CDR1 and CDR2 are SGHVS and FQNEAQ. The CDR3 DNA reads as TGTGCCAGCAGCGCGCGGACAGGGATCCTCAGGTCTAACTATGGCTACACCTTC. This translates into CASSARTGILRSNYGYTF.

This clonotype has more than one count but fewer than ten. The J gene is TRBJ1-5, the V gene TRBV6-1; D not certain. CDR3 length: 13 residues. Germline assignment: CDR1 MNHNS and CDR2 SASEGT. The V and J ends lost 7 bases and 5 bases respectively, with 12 bases between them. CDR3 DNA sequence: TGTGCCAGCACGGCTAGGTGGGATCAGCCCCAGCATTTT. Encoded protein: CASTARWDQPQHF.

This clonotype was recorded many times. The chain carries TRBV29-1 and TRBJ1-1; D is uncertain. Germline loops: CDR1 SQVTM, CDR2 ANQGSEA. V was cut by 5 bases and J by 1 base, with 14 bases left in between. The length of the CDR3 is 14 residues. The CDR3 nucleotides read TGCAGCGTTCTGGCAAGGCCAGGGAACACTGAAGCTTTCTTT. Protein product: CSVLARPGNTEAFF.

This clonotype was picked up many times. V and J are TRBV6-2 or TRBV6-3 and TRBJ2-6; D unclear. From germline, CDR1 is MNHEY and CDR2 SVGEGT. The ends were cut back, 5 bases at V and 3 bases at J, with 14 bases in the middle. The CDR3 has 16 amino acids. In DNA form, the CDR3 reads TGTGCCAGCAGTCAGAGCCTTGGGGTTGGGGCCAACGTCCTGACTTTC. Amino acids: CASSQSLGVGANVLTF.

This clonotype was seen at least ten times. The chain couples TRBV20-1 to TRBJ2-5; D possibly matches TRBD1 or TRBD2 (5 bases each). There are 13 residues in the CDR3. V was trimmed by 6 bases and J by 5 bases, leaving 16 bases between them. Per the germline V gene, CDR1 is DFQATT and CDR2 is SNEGSKA (reference sequence). In DNA, the CDR3 is TGCAGTGCAGGGGACGAGCACGGGGAGACCCAGTACTTC. It encodes CSAGDEHGETQYF.